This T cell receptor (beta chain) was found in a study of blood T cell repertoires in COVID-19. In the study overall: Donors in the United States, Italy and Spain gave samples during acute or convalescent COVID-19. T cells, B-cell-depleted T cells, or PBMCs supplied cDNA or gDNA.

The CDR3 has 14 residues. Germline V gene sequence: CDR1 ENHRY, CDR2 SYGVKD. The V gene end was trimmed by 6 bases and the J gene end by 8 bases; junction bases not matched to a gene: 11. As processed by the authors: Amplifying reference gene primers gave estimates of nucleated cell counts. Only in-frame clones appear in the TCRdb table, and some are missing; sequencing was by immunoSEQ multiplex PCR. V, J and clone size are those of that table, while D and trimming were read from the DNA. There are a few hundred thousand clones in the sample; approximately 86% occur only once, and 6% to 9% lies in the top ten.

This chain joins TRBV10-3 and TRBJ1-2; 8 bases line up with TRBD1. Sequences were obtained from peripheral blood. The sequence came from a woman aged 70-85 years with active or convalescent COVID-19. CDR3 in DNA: TGTGCCATCAGCGACAACCAGGGGGCAGAGGGCTACACCTTC. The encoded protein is CAISDNQGAEGYTF.